This paragraph reports one TCR beta chain. The data stem from a study of control samples from healthy donors and cancer patients. Profiled with immunoSEQ multiplex PCR; TCRdb holds only in-frame clones, not every one. The table shows under 200,000 clones, with over 95% occurring only once. Between the trimmed V and J ends, which lost 1 base and 5 bases, there was a span of 10 bases. This CDR3 comprises 15 residues. In germline, CDR1 is SGHRS, CDR2 YFSETQ. This chain links TRBV5-1 with TRBJ1-6; D uncertain. Sequenced sample: blood. The TCR comes from a woman aged 25 to 39 in good health. CDR3 in amino acids: CASSLLTADNSPLHF. The CDR3 bases are TGCGCCAGCAGCTTGTTGACGGCGGATAATTCACCCCTCCACTTT.